The rows below give T cell receptor beta chains drawn from one sample of a study of T-cell memory formation after mild COVID-19. TCRdb called the 5' RACE reads again in MiXCR, with one record for every CDR3 protein. This repertoire shows approximately 500,000 distinct CDR3 sequences, about 23% found once; its top ten account for around 13%. Sequencing input: PBMCs or a T cell subset sorted from them (not recorded which). These receptors were collected from an adult woman who had mild COVID-19 (a few samples of this study predate the infection). Cell type and time point are not known. The CDR3 runs from the conserved cysteine through the conserved F or W. The D gene is left open where the match is weak. A clone size is listed for some rows: how often the clone was seen (once, few, many), or a class if it is expanded.

v_gene: TRBV11-3; abundance: -; j_gene: TRBJ2-2; d_gene: -; CDR3nt: TGTGCCAGCAGCTTAATGGGGTCCATAGCGGTTACCGGGGAGCTGTTTTTT; CDR3aa: CASSLMGSIAVTGELFF
v_gene: TRBV3-1; abundance: many; j_gene: TRBJ2-2; d_gene: -; CDR3nt: TGTGCCAGCAGCCTAGGGGGGGCTCGCACCGGGGAGCTGTTTTTT; CDR3aa: CASSLGGARTGELFF
v_gene: TRBV29-1; abundance: -; j_gene: TRBJ1-5; d_gene: TRBD1; CDR3nt: TGCAGCGTTGTAGGGGGACAGAATCAGCCCCAGCATTTT; CDR3aa: CSVVGGQNQPQHF
v_gene: TRBV7-9; abundance: -; j_gene: TRBJ2-1; d_gene: TRBD1; CDR3nt: TGTGCCAGCAGCTTCCAATTACAGGGGGTCTCGCCTACGGGTGAGCAGTTCTTC; CDR3aa: CASSFQLQGVSPTGEQFF
v_gene: TRBV25-1; abundance: few; j_gene: TRBJ2-3; d_gene: -; CDR3nt: TGTGCCAGCAGCCGCGGGTTGGGGGTCCCAACAGATACGCAGTATTTT; CDR3aa: CASSRGLGVPTDTQYF
v_gene: TRBV20-1; abundance: few; j_gene: TRBJ2-3; d_gene: -; CDR3nt: TGCAGTGCCATCAGACGGGGCCTAGTGAGCACAGATACGCAGTATTTT; CDR3aa: CSAIRRGLVSTDTQYF
v_gene: TRBV29-1; abundance: few; j_gene: TRBJ2-2; d_gene: TRBD1; CDR3nt: TGCAGCGTTGGGTTGGACAGGGGCACCGGGGAGCTGTTTTTT; CDR3aa: CSVGLDRGTGELFF
v_gene: TRBV24-1; abundance: -; j_gene: TRBJ2-3; d_gene: -; CDR3nt: TGTGCCACCAGTGATTTGGGACAGCCAGATACGCAGTATTTT; CDR3aa: CATSDLGQPDTQYF
v_gene: TRBV9; abundance: few; j_gene: TRBJ2-3; d_gene: -; CDR3nt: TGTGCCAGCAGCGTAGAGGGGGGTCCAGATACGCAGTATTTT; CDR3aa: CASSVEGGPDTQYF
v_gene: TRBV3-1; abundance: few; j_gene: TRBJ1-4; d_gene: TRBD1; CDR3nt: TGTGCCAGCAGCGGGACAGGGGGCGCTGGGGAAAAACTGTTTTTT; CDR3aa: CASSGTGGAGEKLFF
v_gene: TRBV29-1; abundance: -; j_gene: TRBJ1-2; d_gene: TRBD1; CDR3nt: TGCAGCGCCGCCGGACAGGGGGCTCCCTATGGCTACACCTTC; CDR3aa: CSAAGQGAPYGYTF
v_gene: TRBV25-1; abundance: few; j_gene: TRBJ2-7; d_gene: -; CDR3nt: TGTGCCAGCAGGGATCCAGGGACGCACGAGCAGTACTTC; CDR3aa: CASRDPGTHEQYF
v_gene: TRBV6-5; abundance: -; j_gene: TRBJ1-5; d_gene: -; CDR3nt: TGTGCCAGCAGCTCAGGTGGGGGCTATAGCAATCAGCCCCAGCATTTT; CDR3aa: CASSSGGGYSNQPQHF
v_gene: TRBV20-1; abundance: -; j_gene: TRBJ2-3; d_gene: TRBD2; CDR3nt: TGCAGTGCTAGGGATAGCGGGGGCACAGATACGCAGTATTTT; CDR3aa: CSARDSGGTDTQYF
v_gene: TRBV29-1; abundance: few; j_gene: TRBJ1-1; d_gene: TRBD1; CDR3nt: TGCAGCGTCCGGACAGGGGTGAACACTGAAGCTTTCTTT; CDR3aa: CSVRTGVNTEAFF
v_gene: TRBV15; abundance: few; j_gene: TRBJ2-1; d_gene: -; CDR3nt: TGTGCCACCAGCGGAAGACTAGAAGATTTGGGGCAGTTCTTC; CDR3aa: CATSGRLEDLGQFF
v_gene: TRBV12-3/TRBV12-4; abundance: -; j_gene: TRBJ2-2; d_gene: -; CDR3nt: TGTGCCAGCAGCCCTGGCGGTCACACCGGGGAGCTGTTTTTT; CDR3aa: CASSPGGHTGELFF
v_gene: TRBV5-1; abundance: -; j_gene: TRBJ1-1; d_gene: -; CDR3nt: TGCGCCAGCAGCTTGGCACAGGCTCCAATGAACACTGAAGCTTTCTTT; CDR3aa: CASSLAQAPMNTEAFF
v_gene: TRBV28; abundance: -; j_gene: TRBJ2-1; d_gene: -; CDR3nt: TGTGCCAGCAGTTTAACTAGATCTGAGCAGTTCTTC; CDR3aa: CASSLTRSEQFF
v_gene: TRBV18; abundance: few; j_gene: TRBJ2-2; d_gene: -; CDR3nt: TGTGCCAGCTCATCGGACAGCGAACACAACACCGGGGAGCTGTTTTTT; CDR3aa: CASSSDSEHNTGELFF
v_gene: TRBV24-1; abundance: -; j_gene: TRBJ1-5; d_gene: -; CDR3nt: TGTGCCACCAGTGAACATGGGGCGGGCAATCAGCCCCAGCATTTT; CDR3aa: CATSEHGAGNQPQHF
v_gene: TRBV5-1; abundance: few; j_gene: TRBJ2-7; d_gene: TRBD1; CDR3nt: TGCGCCAGCAGCTTCGGGACAGGGATTTCCTACGAGCAGTACTTC; CDR3aa: CASSFGTGISYEQYF
v_gene: TRBV5-4; abundance: -; j_gene: TRBJ1-6; d_gene: TRBD1; CDR3nt: TGTGCCAGCAGCCTCGACAGGGGGCTGTATTCACCACTCCACTTT; CDR3aa: CASSLDRGLYSPLHF
v_gene: TRBV4-2; abundance: few; j_gene: TRBJ1-5; d_gene: -; CDR3nt: TGTGCCAGCAGCCAAGCGGAGGGAGAAAATCAGCCCCAGCATTTT; CDR3aa: CASSQAEGENQPQHF
v_gene: TRBV12-3/TRBV12-4; abundance: -; j_gene: TRBJ2-7; d_gene: -; CDR3nt: TGTGCCAGCAGTCTCCGACAGGTCAAAAGCGAGCAGTACTTC; CDR3aa: CASSLRQVKSEQYF
v_gene: TRBV9; abundance: -; j_gene: TRBJ2-7; d_gene: TRBD1; CDR3nt: TGTGCCAGCAGCGCGAACCCGGGACAGGGTTTTTCCGAGCAGTACTTC; CDR3aa: CASSANPGQGFSEQYF
v_gene: TRBV18; abundance: -; j_gene: TRBJ1-2; d_gene: -; CDR3nt: TGTGCCAGCTCACCAAGCCTTGAAAACTATGGCTACACCTTC; CDR3aa: CASSPSLENYGYTF
v_gene: TRBV24-1; abundance: few; j_gene: TRBJ2-5; d_gene: TRBD2; CDR3nt: TGTGCCACCAGTGAGTCCGGAACGACTAGCGGGGGCCTCCAAGAGACCCAGTACTTC; CDR3aa: CATSESGTTSGGLQETQYF
v_gene: TRBV29-1; abundance: -; j_gene: TRBJ2-1; d_gene: TRBD2; CDR3nt: TGCAGCGCCGAGCCCTTAGCGGGATTAAATGAGCAGTTCTTC; CDR3aa: CSAEPLAGLNEQFF
v_gene: TRBV4-2; abundance: -; j_gene: TRBJ2-3; d_gene: TRBD2; CDR3nt: TGTGCCAGCAGCCAAGGGGGGGACTACCGCACAGATACGCAGTATTTT; CDR3aa: CASSQGGDYRTDTQYF
v_gene: TRBV29-1; abundance: few; j_gene: TRBJ1-5; d_gene: TRBD1; CDR3nt: TGCAGCGCGTGGACAGGGGGAGGCAATCAGCCCCAGCATTTT; CDR3aa: CSAWTGGGNQPQHF
v_gene: TRBV11-2; abundance: -; j_gene: TRBJ2-5; d_gene: -; CDR3nt: TGTGCCAGCAGCTTAGGGGACGGCCAGTACTTC; CDR3aa: CASSLGDGQYF
v_gene: TRBV9; abundance: few; j_gene: TRBJ2-1; d_gene: -; CDR3nt: TGTGCCAGCAGCGTAGTCCCGGGGGAGCAGTTCTTC; CDR3aa: CASSVVPGEQFF
v_gene: TRBV6-2/TRBV6-3; abundance: -; j_gene: TRBJ2-7; d_gene: -; CDR3nt: TGTGCCAGCAGTTACCCCAGTCATGACAACTACGAGCAGTACTTC; CDR3aa: CASSYPSHDNYEQYF
v_gene: TRBV6-4; abundance: -; j_gene: TRBJ1-1; d_gene: -; CDR3nt: TGTGCCAGCAGACCCGGGGCCCAGGGTGAAGCTTTCTTT; CDR3aa: CASRPGAQGEAFF
v_gene: TRBV7-9; abundance: few; j_gene: TRBJ2-7; d_gene: TRBD2; CDR3nt: TGTGCCAGCAGCTTTAGGAAAACTAGCGGGGACTACGAGCAGTACTTC; CDR3aa: CASSFRKTSGDYEQYF
v_gene: TRBV24-1; abundance: -; j_gene: TRBJ2-5; d_gene: -; CDR3nt: TGTGCCACCAGTGACCCCTGGGTCAGCGAGACCCAGTACTTC; CDR3aa: CATSDPWVSETQYF
v_gene: TRBV12-3/TRBV12-4; abundance: -; j_gene: TRBJ2-2; d_gene: TRBD1; CDR3nt: TGTGCCAGCAGCCCCGACAGGGGTGACACCGGGGAGCTGTTTTTT; CDR3aa: CASSPDRGDTGELFF
v_gene: TRBV12-3/TRBV12-4; abundance: many; j_gene: TRBJ1-5; d_gene: -; CDR3nt: TGTGCCAGCTCACCGGGTGGCAATCAGCCCCAGCATTTT; CDR3aa: CASSPGGNQPQHF
v_gene: TRBV19; abundance: -; j_gene: TRBJ2-7; d_gene: -; CDR3nt: TGTGCCAGTAGTATAGCCCTGGTCTACGAGCAGTACTTC; CDR3aa: CASSIALVYEQYF
v_gene: TRBV5-1; abundance: -; j_gene: TRBJ1-4; d_gene: -; CDR3nt: TGCGCCAGCGTTGGGGGCGACCAAGAAAAACTGTTTTTT; CDR3aa: CASVGGDQEKLFF
v_gene: TRBV6-5; abundance: -; j_gene: TRBJ2-7; d_gene: -; CDR3nt: TGTGCCAGCAGTGGGGCAGCTAGGGGCGAGCAGTACTTC; CDR3aa: CASSGAARGEQYF
v_gene: TRBV12-3/TRBV12-4; abundance: -; j_gene: TRBJ2-3; d_gene: TRBD2; CDR3nt: TGTGCCAGCAGTCAACTAGCGGGAGATGCAGATACGCAGTATTTT; CDR3aa: CASSQLAGDADTQYF
v_gene: TRBV28; abundance: few; j_gene: TRBJ1-1; d_gene: TRBD1; CDR3nt: TGTGCCAGCAGCGCCCCGACAGGGTGGGTCACTGAAGCTTTCTTT; CDR3aa: CASSAPTGWVTEAFF
v_gene: TRBV20-1; abundance: -; j_gene: TRBJ2-1; d_gene: TRBD2; CDR3nt: TGCAGTGCTCGAGCGGGGTCGCCTTACAATGAGCAGTTCTTC; CDR3aa: CSARAGSPYNEQFF
v_gene: TRBV20-1; abundance: few; j_gene: TRBJ1-1; d_gene: -; CDR3nt: TGCAGTCGTTCACGGGGACTCATGAACACTGAAGCTTTCTTT; CDR3aa: CSRSRGLMNTEAFF